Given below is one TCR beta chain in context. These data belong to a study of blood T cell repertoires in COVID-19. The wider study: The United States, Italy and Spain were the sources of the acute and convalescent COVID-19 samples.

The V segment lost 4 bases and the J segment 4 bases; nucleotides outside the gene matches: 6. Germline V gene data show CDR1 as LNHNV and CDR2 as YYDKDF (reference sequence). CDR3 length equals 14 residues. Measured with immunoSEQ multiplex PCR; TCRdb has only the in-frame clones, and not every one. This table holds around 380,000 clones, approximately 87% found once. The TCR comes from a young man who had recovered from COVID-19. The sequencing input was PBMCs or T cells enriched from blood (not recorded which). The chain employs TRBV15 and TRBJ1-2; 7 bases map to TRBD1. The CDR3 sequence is CATSKPRDSYGYTF. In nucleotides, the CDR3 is TGTGCCACCAGCAAACCCCGGGACAGCTATGGCTACACCTTC.